This T cell receptor beta chain was retrieved from a study of PD-1 blockade in mismatch repair-deficient tumors. The wider study: Enrolled about 2013-2016, patients had progressing, pretreated mismatch repair-deficient cancers of 11 to 13 types. Study-level results: Tumor-resident clones, often absent from pretreatment blood, expanded after pembrolizumab and then contracted.

TCRdb keeps only in-frame clones here, not all; method: immunoSEQ multiplex PCR. This table has more than 95,000 clones, about 86% appearing once. With respect to this clone: What it binds is unknown.

PCR or immunohistochemistry showed mismatch repair deficiency in every enrolled patient. The TCR-sequenced patients were three responders to pembrolizumab. Germline assignment: CDR1 ENHRY and CDR2 SYGVKD. The germline V and J ends were trimmed by 5 bases and 0 bases, with 17 bases remaining between them. This CDR3 has 16 residues. This rearrangement joins TRBV10-3 to TRBJ2-7; D is possibly TRBD2 (6 bases). The TCR originated in an adult with mismatch repair-deficient cancer. This specimen was peripheral blood, taken 44 weeks after starting pembrolizumab. The CDR3 coding sequence is TGTGCCATCAGTCTAGGTGGGGGGATGTACTCCTACGAGCAGTACTTC. Translated: CAISLGGGMYSYEQYF.